The present T cell receptor beta chain was sequenced within a study of cytomegalovirus exposure and HLA in healthy donors. The wider study: In a previous analysis, about 100 million unique TCR beta sequences were found from approximately 180 million T cells. The study's findings and limits: Previously analyzed data showed that most TCR beta V segments were productive at a frequency of about 87% or about 30%. The records held CMV serostatus as the only immune exposure information.

This clone was seen a handful of times. Its antigen remains unidentified. This CDR3 has 14 amino acids. The V gene's germline CDR1 is LNHDA and CDR2 SQIVND (reference sequence). The V and J ends lost 6 bases and 4 bases, in that order; junction bases with no gene match: 5. 60 Vbeta and 13 Jbeta primers were used in PCR. TCRdb's table, derived via immunoSEQ multiplex PCR, lists solely in-frame clones and lacks some. The data show under 150,000 clones, approximately 84% seen once. V is TRBV19 and J is TRBJ2-3, with 9 bases identical to TRBD2. What was sequenced was PBMCs. The TCR sequence derives from a boy younger than 10 in good health and CMV-seronegative. CDR3 in DNA: TGTGCCAGTAGCGCGGGGGGGGAGGCAGATACGCAGTATTTT. This codes for CASSAGGEADTQYF. The full variable domain, with the rest looked up from reference TRBV19 and TRBJ2-3, is DGGITQSPKYLFRKEGQNVTLSCEQNLNHDAMYWYRQDPGQGLRLIYYSQIVNDFQKGDIAEGYSVSREKKESFPLTVTSAQKNPTAFYLCASSAGGEADTQYFGPGTRLTVL.